The rows below give T cell receptor beta chains drawn from one sample of a study of blood T cell repertoires in COVID-19. This table comes from immunoSEQ multiplex PCR, and its TCRdb copy is limited to in-frame clones, with some not included. The sample shows tens of thousands of clones, 70% to 90% of them seen only once. The sequenced sample was peripheral blood. These receptors all stem from a human donor in a cohort sampled during active COVID-19. CDR3s include the opening cysteine and the closing phenylalanine or tryptophan. The D gene is left open where the match is weak. Not every row has a clone size; where given, it reads once, few, many or a size class.

d_gene	abundance	v_gene	j_gene	CDR3aa	CDR3nt
TRBD2	-	TRBV28	TRBJ2-1	CATREAGYNEQFF	TGTGCCACCCGGGAAGCGGGGTACAATGAGCAGTTCTTC
-	-	TRBV6-2/TRBV6-3	TRBJ1-5	CASSYGGAREQPQHF	TGTGCCAGCAGTTACGGAGGGGCGCGAGAACAGCCCCAGCATTTT
-	many	TRBV4-3	TRBJ2-1	CASSQGVTGEQFF	TGCGCCAGCAGCCAAGGTGTTACGGGGGAGCAGTTCTTC
TRBD1	-	TRBV4-2	TRBJ2-7	CASSPTSGQGVHEQYF	TGTGCCAGCAGCCCGACATCTGGACAGGGAGTCCACGAGCAGTACTTC
TRBD1	once	TRBV18	TRBJ2-6	CASSPRQGTGANVLTF	TGTGCCAGCTCACCTAGACAGGGGACGGGGGCCAACGTCCTGACTTTC
-	-	TRBV7-3	TRBJ2-7	CASSLTGGSSYEQYF	TGTGCCAGCAGCTTAACGGGGGGTTCCTCCTACGAGCAGTACTTC
TRBD2	-	TRBV5-1	TRBJ2-5	CASSLETSGSGGETQYF	TGCGCCAGCAGCTTGGAAACTAGCGGTTCTGGTGGTGAGACCCAGTACTTC
TRBD1	-	TRBV7-9	TRBJ2-7	CASSFQGAGEQYF	TGTGCCAGCAGCTTTCAGGGGGCTGGCGAGCAGTACTTC
TRBD1	-	TRBV29-1	TRBJ1-5	CSAYRGTGPQHF	TGCAGCGCCTACAGGGGAACGGGACCCCAGCATTTT
-	-	TRBV18	TRBJ1-5	CASSPGREGNQPQHF	TGTGCCAGCTCACCAGGCAGGGAAGGCAATCAGCCCCAGCATTTT
TRBD1	-	TRBV18	TRBJ2-1	CASSRGTGTVAEQFF	TGTGCCAGCTCACGGGGAACCGGGACAGTCGCTGAGCAGTTCTTC
TRBD2	-	TRBV11-1	TRBJ2-3	CASSSQTSSAQYF	TGTGCCAGCAGCTCCCAGACTAGCTCGGCGCAGTATTTT
TRBD2	few	TRBV19	TRBJ2-7	CASSKGLAGATHEQYF	TGTGCCAGTAGTAAGGGACTAGCGGGAGCGACCCACGAGCAGTACTTC
TRBD1	-	TRBV9	TRBJ2-3	CASSVGIQGATDTQYF	TGTGCCAGCAGCGTGGGTATACAGGGGGCCACAGATACGCAGTATTTT
TRBD1	-	TRBV6-2/TRBV6-3	TRBJ1-1	CASSPRTGNEAFF	TGTGCCAGCAGCCCCCGGACAGGAAATGAAGCTTTCTTT